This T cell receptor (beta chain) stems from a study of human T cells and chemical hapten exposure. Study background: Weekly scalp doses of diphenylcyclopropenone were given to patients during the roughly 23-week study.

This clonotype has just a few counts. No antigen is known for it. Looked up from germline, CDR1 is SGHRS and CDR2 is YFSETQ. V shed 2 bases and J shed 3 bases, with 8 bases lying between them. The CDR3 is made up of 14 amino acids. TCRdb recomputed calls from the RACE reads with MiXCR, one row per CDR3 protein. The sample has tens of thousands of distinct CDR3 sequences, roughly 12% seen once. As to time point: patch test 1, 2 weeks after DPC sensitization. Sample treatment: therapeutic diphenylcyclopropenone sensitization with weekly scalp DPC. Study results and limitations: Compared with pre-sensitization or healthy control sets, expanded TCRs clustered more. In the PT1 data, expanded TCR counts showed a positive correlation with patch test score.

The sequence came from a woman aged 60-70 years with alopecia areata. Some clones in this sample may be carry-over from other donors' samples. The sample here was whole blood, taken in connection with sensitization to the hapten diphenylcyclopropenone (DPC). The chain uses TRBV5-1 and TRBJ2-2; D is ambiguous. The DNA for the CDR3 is TGCGCCAGCAGCTTTACAGTATACACCGGGGAGCTGTTTTTT. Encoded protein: CASSFTVYTGELFF.